What follows are 22 T cell receptor beta chains derived from one specimen sequenced in a study of blood T cell repertoires in COVID-19. Profiling relied on immunoSEQ multiplex PCR, and the TCRdb table lists in-frame clones only, not all of them. The sample lists a few hundred thousand clones; around nine tenths were seen once. The material sequenced was PBMCs or T cells enriched from blood (not recorded which). These receptors all stem from a woman aged 35 to 49 who had recovered from COVID-19.

Details on this clone: The junction departs from germline at one end; a sequencing error may be responsible. V gene TRBV28 combines with J gene TRBJ2-1; 8 positions agree with TRBD2. Germline V CDR1 and CDR2: MDHEN, SYDVKM. This CDR3 region has 10 residues. The chain's CDR3 is CASRGTRMLF. The CDR3 DNA reads as TGTGCCAGTCGAGGGACTAGAATGCTCTTC.

The rearrangement links TRBV7-9 to TRBJ1-1; the match to TRBD1 covers 7 bases. Trimming took 7 bases from V and 4 from J; bases not matched to a gene: 15. The CDR3 has 16 amino acids. Germline V lookup: CDR1 SEHNR, CDR2 FQNEAQ (reference sequence). CDR3 amino acids: CASNSQSKGAGTEAFF. CDR3 DNA sequence: TGTGCCAGCAATTCCCAATCTAAGGGGGCTGGCACTGAAGCTTTCTTT.

The chain employs TRBV5-6 and TRBJ2-1; D is perhaps TRBD1 (5 bases). The CDR3 sequence is 14 residues long. V shed 7 bases and J shed 7 bases, with 18 bases lying between them. Germline V gives CDR1 SGHDT, CDR2 YYEEEE. The CDR3 DNA is TGTGCCAGCTTGGGGCGGCGTTGGAAGAATGAGCAGTTCTTC. It specifies CASLGRRWKNEQFF.

The chain joins TRBV4-3 to TRBJ1-2, with 7 bases fitting TRBD1. Germline V gives CDR1 LGHNA, CDR2 YSLEER. The CDR3 is 15 amino acids. V lost 0 bases, J lost 2 bases, and 3 bases stayed unmatched. CDR3 in DNA: TGCGCCAGCAGCCAAGATAAGGGACAGAACTATGGCTACACCTTC. It encodes CASSQDKGQNYGYTF.

The chain recombines TRBV24-1 with TRBJ2-1; 12 nucleotides match TRBD1. CDR1 and CDR2 (germline): KGHDR, SFDVKD. CDR3 length: 16 amino acids. With V trimmed by 4 bases and J by 7 bases, 7 bases remained unmatched. CDR3 sequence: CATSDPGQGADNEQFF. CDR3 nucleotide sequence: TGTGCCACCAGTGACCCGGGACAGGGGGCAGATAATGAGCAGTTCTTC.

This sequence joins TRBV7-2 and TRBJ1-2; 10 positions agree with TRBD1. V lost 8 bases to trimming and J lost 8 bases; unmatched junction nucleotides: 8. CDR1 SGHTA and CDR2 FQGNSA come from the germline V gene. The CDR3 consists of 13 residues. CDR3 loop: CASRGQGTQGYTF. In nucleotides, the CDR3 is TGTGCCAGCCGGGGACAGGGGACTCAGGGCTACACCTTC.

This clone appeared once. The CDR3 reads CASSLGERYYNEQFF. In DNA form, the CDR3 reads TGTGCCAGCAGCTTGGGGGAGCGATACTACAATGAGCAGTTCTTC. The J gene is TRBJ2-1, the V gene TRBV5-5; a possible D gene is TRBD2 (5 bases). The V gene's germline CDR1 is SGHKS and CDR2 YYEKEE (reference sequence). There are 15 residues in the CDR3. The V and J ends lost 0 bases and 3 bases respectively, with 10 bases between them.

The chain recombines TRBV27 with TRBJ1-2, with D unresolved. V shed 0 bases and J shed 4 bases, with 15 bases lying between them. Germline V gives CDR1 MNHEY, CDR2 SMNVEV (reference sequence). This CDR3 region has 16 residues. CDR3 nucleotide sequence: TGTGCCAGCAGTTTATCGGTCCCCGAGGTAGGCTATGGCTACACCTTC. Translated, it gives CASSLSVPEVGYGYTF.

V usage is TRBV7-3 and J usage is TRBJ2-4, with 9 bases that match TRBD1. The CDR3 extends over 15 amino acids. Germline loops: CDR1 SGHTA, CDR2 FQGTGA. V dropped 3 bases and J dropped 4; count of bases not matched to a gene: 4. DNA for the CDR3: TGTGCCAGCAGCTTGACCGGGACAGGGAAAAACATTCAGTACTTC. Protein sequence: CASSLTGTGKNIQYF.

This clone was counted once. The chain links TRBV11-3 to TRBJ1-2; D is unclear. Trimming cost V 4 bases and J 6 bases, with 6 bases left between them. Germline assignment: CDR1 SGHNT and CDR2 YENEEA. The CDR3 consists of 11 residues. CDR3 region: CASSSKNGYTF. The CDR3 nucleotides read TGTGCCAGCAGCTCCAAAAATGGCTACACCTTC.

V and J are TRBV27 and TRBJ1-5; no clear D gene. V was trimmed by 1 base and J by 2 bases, leaving 15 bases between them. CDR1 and CDR2 (germline): MNHEY, SMNVEV (reference sequence). CDR3 length equals 17 residues. The CDR3 loop reads CASSLCSGEDCNQPQHF. CDR3 in DNA: TGTGCCAGCAGTTTATGTAGTGGGGAGGACTGCAATCAGCCCCAGCATTTT.

CDR3 DNA: TGTGCCAGCAGTGAAACAGGGTTCAATCAGCCCCAGCATTTT. Translated, it gives CASSETGFNQPQHF. The rearrangement joins TRBV6-1 to TRBJ1-5; TRBD1 is a possible D gene (6 bases). The V end was cut by 2 bases, the J end by 3 bases, with 8 bases between. This CDR3 is 14 amino acids long. Germline V gene data show CDR1 as MNHNS and CDR2 as SASEGT.

This CDR3 is CASSSDWGGRSYNEQFF. The CDR3 nucleotides are TGTGCCAGCAGTTCCGATTGGGGGGGACGCTCCTACAATGAGCAGTTCTTC. This chain joins TRBV27 and TRBJ2-1; 7 nucleotides match TRBD2. Germline-derived CDR1 and CDR2 are MNHEY and SMNVEV (reference sequence). The CDR3 covers 17 residues. Trimming cost V 4 bases and J 0 bases; bases outside gene matches: 9.

This chain links TRBV7-9 with TRBJ1-1, with D hard to call. The V gene's germline CDR1 is SEHNR and CDR2 FQNEAQ (reference sequence). CDR3 size: 14 residues. V dropped 4 bases and J dropped 1 base, with 10 bases sitting between them. The CDR3 sequence is CASSSFPGNTEAFF. In DNA form, the CDR3 reads TGTGCCAGCAGCTCGTTTCCCGGGAACACTGAAGCTTTCTTT.

The V gene is TRBV28, the J gene TRBJ1-4; TRBD1 is a possible D gene (5 bases). There are 15 residues in the CDR3. Germline lookup yields CDR1 MDHEN and CDR2 SYDVKM. V was shortened by 6 bases and J by 7 bases, with 18 bases between the two germline ends. The CDR3 sequence: CASSPPQGGVEKLFF. CDR3 bases: TGTGCCAGCAGCCCGCCCCAGGGAGGGGTTGAAAAACTGTTTTTT.

The chain links TRBV30 to TRBJ1-5, with D tentatively TRBD1 (5 bases). CDR3 size: 12 residues. From germline, CDR1 is GTSNPN and CDR2 SVGIG (reference sequence). Between the trimmed V and J ends, which lost 5 bases and 8 bases, there was a span of 13 bases. The CDR3 nucleotides are TGTGCCTGGGGGGACGGCGGGAAGCCCCAGCATTTT. Encoded protein: CAWGDGGKPQHF.

This chain links TRBV9 with TRBJ2-7; 10 bases map to TRBD2. Germline V gene data show CDR1 as SGDLS and CDR2 as YYNGEE. The CDR3 is 17 residues long. V shed 1 base and J 0 bases; nucleotides not matched to a gene: 7. The DNA for the CDR3 is TGTGCCAGCAGCGTAACCCCCACTAGCGGGATCTCCTACGAGCAGTACTTC. Translation: CASSVTPTSGISYEQYF. The complete variable domain, with remaining parts taken from reference TRBV9 and TRBJ2-7, reads DSGVTQTPKHLITATGQRVTLRCSPRSGDLSVYWYQQSLDQGLQFLIQYYNGEERAKGNILERFSAQQFPDLHSELNLSSLELGDSALYFCASSVTPTSGISYEQYFGPGTRLTVT.

The rearrangement links TRBV6-5 to TRBJ2-4; 8 bases agree with TRBD2. The CDR3 is 15 amino acids. Germline loops: CDR1 MNHEY, CDR2 SVGAGI. The junction had 14 bases not matched to a gene; V was cut back by 4 bases and J by 12 bases. DNA of the CDR3: TGTGCCAGCAGTTCCCTATATCGGGGGGGGGCCGATCAGTACTTC. It specifies CASSSLYRGGADQYF.

The table lists this clone with a count of one. This chain links TRBV27 with TRBJ2-5, with D perhaps matching TRBD1 (6 bases). The CDR3 loop spans 14 amino acids. Germline lookup yields CDR1 MNHEY and CDR2 SMNVEV (reference sequence). V was shortened by 4 bases and J by 1 base, with 10 bases between the two germline ends. In nucleotides, the CDR3 is TGTGCCAGCAGTTGGGTACAGGGCCAAGAGACCCAGTACTTC. Its protein product is CASSWVQGQETQYF.

A single count supports this clone. This chain links TRBV7-3 with TRBJ2-7; the match to TRBD2 covers 13 bases. J lost 6 bases, V lost 5 bases, and 4 bases had no gene match. The CDR3 covers 14 residues. In germline, CDR1 is SGHTA, CDR2 FQGTGA. CDR3 amino acids: CASSPGTSGTEQYF. CDR3 DNA: TGTGCCAGCAGCCCAGGGACTAGCGGGACCGAGCAGTACTTC.

The CDR3, as DNA: TGTGCCAGCAGCCCTAGCGGGAGAAGGGCTTATACGCAGTATTTT. Encoded protein: CASSPSGRRAYTQYF. The chain combines TRBV7-3 with TRBJ2-3; 10 positions agree with TRBD2. The germline V gene encodes CDR1 SGHTA and CDR2 FQGTGA. V shed 5 bases and J 7 bases; nucleotides not matched to a gene: 9. The CDR3 covers 15 residues. Together with reference TRBV7-3 and TRBJ2-3, the CDR3 gives the full variable domain: GAGVSQTPSNKVTEKGKYVELRCDPISGHTALYWYRQSLGQGPEFLIYFQGTGAADDSGLPNDRFFAVRPEGSVSTLKIQRTERGDSAVYLCASSPSGRRAYTQYFGPGTRLTVL.

The chain recombines TRBV5-5 with TRBJ1-2; D might be TRBD1 (6 bases). V was trimmed by 4 bases and J by 4 bases, leaving 14 bases between them. CDR1 SGHKS and CDR2 YYEKEE come from the germline V gene (reference sequence). The CDR3 totals 14 residues. The CDR3 DNA reads as TGTGCCAGCAGCGTGCGAGGGGGACCCTATGGCTACACCTTC. It yields the protein CASSVRGGPYGYTF.